This T cell receptor beta chain stems from a study of blood T cells in healthy people across ages. The use of a sample-barcoded 5' primer and a J-beta primer mix characterized a second PCR of about 7 to 12 cycles. Per-sample output comprised a minimum of 3 million paired-end reads containing CDR3. TCRdb reprocessed the 5' RACE reads with MiXCR, giving one entry per CDR3 protein. The repertoire holds about a million distinct CDR3 sequences, with roughly two fifths as singletons. Every donor provided around 10 milliliters of peripheral blood. The V and J ends lost 7 bases and 2 bases respectively, with 12 bases between them. This CDR3 comprises 14 residues. The germline CDR1 and CDR2 sequences are SGHTA and FQGNSA.

This clonotype originated in a man aged 18 to 29 in good health. The sample consisted of blood. The chain recombines TRBV7-2 with TRBJ1-3; D is undetermined. CDR3 in amino acids: CASTSGPAGNTIYF. The CDR3 DNA is TGTGCCAGCACCTCGGGCCCCGCTGGAAACACCATATATTTT.